The entry below gives a single TCR beta chain sequence along with its context. Some clones are missing from TCRdb's copy, which holds only in-frame ones; the method was immunoSEQ multiplex PCR. The data hold about 130,000 clones, with approximately 94% observed a single time. The entry originates in a study of control samples from healthy donors and cancer patients. CDR3 length: 13 amino acids. Germline CDR1 is GTSNPN and CDR2 is SVGIG (reference sequence). V lost 1 base to trimming and J lost 3 bases, with 7 bases between them. Sequencing input: PBMCs. This sequence was found in a man in his fifties or sixties with head and neck cancer. The gene calls are TRBV30 and TRBJ1-3, with D uncertain. CDR3 coding DNA: TGTGCCTGGAGTGGGGATTTTGGAAACACCATATATTTT. Its protein product is CAWSGDFGNTIYF.